This TCR beta chain appears in the sequencing data of a study of beta chain features in type 1 diabetes. Findings of the study overall: People with Type 1 diabetes carried modestly yet significantly shorter TCRB CDR3s in all four CD4+ subsets. Here, the possible influence of HLA type (on TCRB rearrangement) remained unresolved.

V lost 4 bases and J lost 4; bases outside the gene matches: 11. This CDR3 has 15 residues. Germline loops: CDR1 SQVTM, CDR2 ANQGSEA. The whole isolated RNA underwent reverse transcription, so sequencing captured expressed TCRB transcripts. Profiling relied on immunoSEQ multiplex PCR, and the TCRdb table lists in-frame clones only, not all of them. The table records 330,000 or so clones, roughly 12% of them present only once. With regard to this clone: The antigen is undetermined.

V usage is TRBV29-1 and J usage is TRBJ2-7; TRBD1 aligns across 9 bases. The sequencing input was naive CD4+ T cells from blood. This TCR was sampled from a woman between 18 and 29 years old with type 1 diabetes. DNA of the CDR3: TGCAGCGTTGTGGGGATGGACAGGGGAAGTTACGAGCAGTACTTC. It is translated as CSVVGMDRGSYEQYF.